The T cell receptor beta chain under discussion was sequenced for a study of CD8 T cells in Susac syndrome. Across the study: The sequenced Susac syndrome patients comprised five or six with active disease and eight in remission.

The study sequenced TCR beta in blood CD8+ and CD4+ T cells. With random hexamers, about 0.45 to 1 ug RNA was reverse transcribed. With immunoSEQ multiplex PCR, TCR beta CDR3 was amplified across 54 Vbeta and 13 Jbeta. TCRdb passed the immunoSEQ multiplex PCR reads through MiXCR, listing each CDR3 protein once. The data show 95,000 to 150,000 distinct CDR3 sequences, roughly 94% seen once. This TCR came from a human donor with Susac syndrome. The sample comprised CD8+ T cells from PBMCs.

CDR3 bases: TGTGCCAGCAGTTCAGGGGGCACCTACAATGAGCAGTTCTTC. It yields the protein CASSSGGTYNEQFF. The chain is built from TRBV27 and TRBJ2-1; 8 bases match TRBD1. CDR3 length equals 14 residues. J lost 2 bases, V lost 4 bases, and 1 base had no gene match. Germline CDR1 MNHEY, CDR2 SMNVEV (reference sequence).